These T cell receptor beta chains were read from a single sample in a study of T cells in Graves' hyperthyroidism and ophthalmopathy. TCRdb reprocessed the multiplex PCR reads with MiXCR, giving one entry per CDR3 protein. The sample contains under 700,000 distinct CDR3 sequences, about a sixth of which appear only once. What was sequenced was blood. The receptors were sampled from a woman aged 18-29 years with Graves' hyperthyroidism. Both conserved end residues are part of each CDR3. A D gene is named only where the DNA matches it firmly. The size of a clone is reported for some rows only, either as once, few or many, or as a class for expanded clones.

D	V	J	length	size	CDR3	DNA
.	TRBV25-1	TRBJ1-5	15	.	CASSPGMDPYQPQHF	TGTGCCAGCAGTCCAGGAATGGACCCCTATCAGCCCCAGCATTTT
.	TRBV20-1	TRBJ1-5	13	many	CSARQVSNQPQHF	TGCAGTGCTAGACAGGTTAGCAATCAGCCCCAGCATTTT
.	TRBV13	TRBJ2-7	15	.	CASSSVIGARYEQYF	TGTGCCAGCAGCTCGGTGATAGGGGCGAGGTACGAGCAGTACTTC
TRBD2	TRBV7-8	TRBJ2-1	12	.	CASSSAGGEQFF	TGTGCCAGCAGCTCGGCGGGGGGTGAGCAGTTCTTC
.	TRBV5-1	TRBJ1-1	13	many	CASSFTQNTEAFF	TGCGCCAGCAGCTTCACACAGAACACTGAAGCTTTCTTT
.	TRBV7-2	TRBJ2-1	13	.	CASSRDIYNEQFF	TGTGCCAGCAGCCGGGACATTTACAATGAGCAGTTCTTC
TRBD2	TRBV7-2	TRBJ2-3	16	many	CASSAGTSGVLRTQYF	TGTGCCAGCAGTGCCGGGACTAGCGGGGTCCTGCGGACGCAGTATTTT
.	TRBV20-1	TRBJ1-4	12	.	CSASNGYEKLFF	TGCAGTGCTAGTAACGGGTACGAAAAACTGTTTTTT
.	TRBV7-9	TRBJ2-5	15	few	CASSLAGPPGETQYF	TGTGCCAGCAGCTTAGCGGGCCCCCCGGGGGAGACCCAGTACTTC
TRBD1	TRBV6-1	TRBJ1-1	14	many	CASSTGAENTEAFF	TGTGCCAGCAGCACAGGGGCGGAGAACACTGAAGCTTTCTTT
.	TRBV20-1	TRBJ2-7	14	.	CSARDLGQGWEQYF	TGCAGTGCTAGAGATCTGGGGCAGGGTTGGGAGCAGTACTTC
TRBD1	TRBV18	TRBJ2-2	15	.	CASSPGQGSAGELFF	TGTGCCAGCTCACCAGGACAGGGATCCGCCGGGGAGCTGTTTTTT
.	TRBV14	TRBJ2-7	13	few	CASSLRDFYEQYF	TGTGCCAGCAGCCTCCGGGACTTCTACGAGCAGTACTTC
.	TRBV12-3/TRBV12-4	TRBJ2-1	13	many	CASSLGEWNEQFF	TGTGCCAGCAGTTTAGGGGAGTGGAATGAGCAGTTCTTC
.	TRBV28	TRBJ2-7	14	many	CASSSRDNLYEQYF	TGTGCCAGCAGTTCCCGGGACAATCTGTACGAGCAGTACTTC
.	TRBV13	TRBJ1-1	16	few	CASSLGGGEMNTEAFF	TGTGCCAGCAGCTTAGGGGGAGGGGAGATGAACACTGAAGCTTTCTTT
.	TRBV28	TRBJ1-2	13	.	CASSLSGLRGYTF	TGTGCCAGCAGTTTATCAGGGCTACGGGGCTACACCTTC
.	TRBV14	TRBJ2-2	14	.	CASSQDPGAGELFF	TGTGCCAGCAGCCAGGATCCGGGGGCCGGGGAGCTGTTTTTT
TRBD2	TRBV20-1	TRBJ2-5	16	few	CSARDPFGLVRETQYF	TGCAGTGCTAGAGACCCTTTCGGACTAGTTCGAGAGACCCAGTACTTC
TRBD1	TRBV7-9	TRBJ2-6	16	.	CASSPWTGTGANVLTF	TGTGCCAGCAGCCCCTGGACAGGGACTGGGGCCAACGTCCTGACTTTC
.	TRBV18	TRBJ2-5	11	many	CASSPGETQYF	TGTGCCAGCTCACCAGGAGAGACCCAGTACTTC
TRBD1	TRBV15	TRBJ2-2	17	.	CATSRDRDRVSTGELFF	TGTGCCACCAGCAGAGATCGGGACAGGGTTAGCACCGGGGAGCTGTTTTTT
TRBD2	TRBV16	TRBJ2-2	17	.	CASSQSILAGDTGELFF	TGTGCCAGCAGCCAATCGATACTAGCGGGAGACACCGGGGAGCTGTTTTTT
.	TRBV7-8	TRBJ2-1	14	few	CASSLWVQVNEQFF	TGTGCCAGCAGCTTATGGGTACAAGTCAATGAGCAGTTCTTC
.	TRBV15	TRBJ2-1	12	.	CATSIERDEQFF	TGTGCCACCAGCATCGAGAGGGATGAGCAGTTCTTC
.	TRBV28	TRBJ2-7	13	.	CASRKGTLYEQYF	TGTGCCAGCAGGAAAGGGACTTTATACGAGCAGTACTTC
TRBD1	TRBV6-1	TRBJ1-4	16	.	CASSERDRGGDEKLFF	TGTGCCAGCAGTGAGCGGGACAGGGGAGGGGATGAAAAACTGTTTTTT
.	TRBV4-1	TRBJ1-6	18	.	CASSQVVFRMSYNSPIHF	TGCGCCAGCAGCCAAGTTGTATTCAGGATGTCCTATAATTCACCCATCCACTTT
TRBD1	TRBV2	TRBJ2-3	15	many	CASRPDRGWTDTQYF	TGTGCCAGCAGGCCCGACAGGGGATGGACAGATACGCAGTATTTT
TRBD1	TRBV28	TRBJ2-5	13	few	CATTGQGRETQYF	TGTGCCACTACGGGACAGGGAAGAGAGACCCAGTACTTC
TRBD2	TRBV19	TRBJ2-5	16	.	CASSITSGRMKETQYF	TGCGCCAGTAGTATCACTAGCGGGAGGATGAAAGAGACCCAGTACTTC
TRBD2	TRBV6-1	TRBJ2-5	16	many	CASSGLAGLIEETQYF	TGTGCCAGCAGTGGACTAGCGGGGCTGATCGAAGAGACCCAGTACTTC
.	TRBV19	TRBJ1-1	15	.	CASSIGGRTNTEAFF	TGTGCCAGTAGTATAGGTGGGCGAACGAACACTGAAGCTTTCTTT
TRBD2	TRBV5-1	TRBJ2-3	17	.	CASSPVGLAGSTDTQYF	TGCGCCAGCAGCCCCGTAGGACTAGCGGGCAGCACAGATACGCAGTATTTT
.	TRBV11-2	TRBJ2-7	14	many	CASSLVGFNYEQYF	TGTGCCAGCAGCTTAGTCGGGTTTAACTACGAGCAGTACTTC
TRBD2	TRBV6-1	TRBJ2-7	16	few	CASSSSLTGGLNEQYF	TGTGCCAGCAGTTCATCCCTAACGGGGGGGCTAAACGAGCAGTACTTC
.	TRBV3-1	TRBJ2-5	16	.	CASSQGHLDRLETQYF	TGTGCCAGCAGCCAAGGGCACCTCGACAGGCTGGAGACCCAGTACTTC
TRBD2	TRBV2	TRBJ2-7	14	many	CASQPGLASYEQYF	TGTGCCAGCCAGCCGGGACTAGCGAGTTACGAGCAGTACTTC
TRBD1	TRBV5-6	TRBJ1-2	12	many	CASRQGAKGYTF	TGTGCCAGCAGACAGGGGGCGAAAGGCTACACCTTC
.	TRBV28	TRBJ2-4	15	many	CASSSGIQAKNIQYF	TGTGCCAGCAGTTCGGGTATACAAGCCAAAAACATTCAGTACTTC
.	TRBV6-1	TRBJ1-1	14	many	CASRSLGLSTEAFF	TGTGCCAGCAGATCGCTGGGTTTAAGCACTGAAGCTTTCTTT
TRBD2	TRBV5-6	TRBJ2-1	17	few	CASSLVGTSGNYNEQFF	TGTGCCAGCAGCTTGGTTGGGACTAGCGGGAATTACAATGAGCAGTTCTTC
.	TRBV3-1	TRBJ2-7	17	many	CASSQEIVWQLNYEQYF	TGTGCCAGCAGCCAAGAGATAGTGTGGCAGCTCAACTACGAGCAGTACTTC
.	TRBV7-8	TRBJ1-2	13	many	CASSQAGIWGYTF	TGTGCCAGCAGCCAAGCTGGGATCTGGGGCTACACCTTC
.	TRBV12-3/TRBV12-4	TRBJ1-6	12	.	CASHGYNSPLHF	TGTGCCAGTCACGGATATAATTCACCCCTCCACTTT
TRBD2	TRBV20-1	TRBJ2-1	14	many	CSAWTGTTYNEQFF	TGCAGCGCTTGGACCGGGACTACTTACAATGAGCAGTTCTTC
.	TRBV27	TRBJ1-6	13	few	CATKPGHYSPLHF	TGTGCCACCAAACCGGGACACTATTCACCCCTCCACTTT
.	TRBV3-1	TRBJ2-5	17	.	CASSQLGSRGGRETQYF	TGTGCCAGCAGCCAACTTGGATCCCGTGGGGGCAGGGAGACCCAGTACTTC
TRBD2	TRBV15	TRBJ2-3	16	many	CATSRKRGSSTDTQYF	TGTGCCACCAGCAGGAAGCGGGGGTCTAGCACAGATACGCAGTATTTT
.	TRBV10-3	TRBJ2-3	15	many	CAISSGVTSTDTQYF	TGTGCCATCAGCTCGGGGGTAACTAGCACAGATACGCAGTATTTT
TRBD1	TRBV28	TRBJ2-7	13	many	CASTIQGFHEQYF	TGTGCCAGCACCATACAGGGGTTCCACGAGCAGTACTTC
TRBD2	TRBV7-9	TRBJ2-7	15	.	CASSLGTSGTYELYF	TGTGCCAGCAGCCTAGGGACTAGCGGAACTTACGAGCTGTACTTC
.	TRBV6-2/TRBV6-3	TRBJ1-2	12	.	CASSYLADGYTF	TGTGCCAGCAGTTACTTAGCAGATGGCTACACCTTC
.	TRBV7-6	TRBJ2-1	14	.	CASSDSGTPNEQFF	TGTGCCAGCAGCGACTCCGGGACCCCAAATGAGCAGTTCTTC
.	TRBV12-3/TRBV12-4	TRBJ2-1	13	many	CASKGQIDNEQFF	TGTGCCAGCAAGGGACAAATTGACAATGAGCAGTTCTTC
TRBD2	TRBV14	TRBJ2-7	13	.	CASSQASGDEQYF	TGTGCCAGCAGCCAAGCTAGCGGGGACGAGCAGTACTTC
.	TRBV12-3/TRBV12-4	TRBJ1-6	12	.	CASSFADSPLHF	TGTGCCAGCAGTTTCGCGGATTCACCCCTCCACTTT